There are a few counts of the clone carrying this T cell receptor beta chain. Using unique molecular identifiers, the investigators prepared the TCRbeta library. TCRdb called the PCR reads again in MiXCR, with one record for every CDR3 protein. The data show roughly 500,000 distinct CDR3 sequences, with around a third seen just once and 2% to 3% held by the top ten. This entry is derived from a study of T-cell reconstitution after alpha-beta-depleted transplantation in children. Unmatched junction bases numbered 2, after V lost 6 bases and J lost 2 bases. Germline CDR1 and CDR2: LNHDA and SQIVND (reference sequence). The CDR3 has 14 residues.

The receptor's source is a human donor who donated a stem cell graft to a child with aplastic anemia. The specimen was PBMCs from the stem cell graft donor, collected from the stem cell graft. The chain has TRBV19 and TRBJ2-3, with 10 bases that match TRBD2. The CDR3 is CASSGLADTDTQYF. For the CDR3, the DNA is TGTGCCAGTAGCGGACTAGCGGACACAGATACGCAGTATTTT. The whole variable domain, filled in from reference TRBV19 and TRBJ2-3, reads DGGITQSPKYLFRKEGQNVTLSCEQNLNHDAMYWYRQDPGQGLRLIYYSQIVNDFQKGDIAEGYSVSREKKESFPLTVTSAQKNPTAFYLCASSGLADTDTQYFGPGTRLTVL.